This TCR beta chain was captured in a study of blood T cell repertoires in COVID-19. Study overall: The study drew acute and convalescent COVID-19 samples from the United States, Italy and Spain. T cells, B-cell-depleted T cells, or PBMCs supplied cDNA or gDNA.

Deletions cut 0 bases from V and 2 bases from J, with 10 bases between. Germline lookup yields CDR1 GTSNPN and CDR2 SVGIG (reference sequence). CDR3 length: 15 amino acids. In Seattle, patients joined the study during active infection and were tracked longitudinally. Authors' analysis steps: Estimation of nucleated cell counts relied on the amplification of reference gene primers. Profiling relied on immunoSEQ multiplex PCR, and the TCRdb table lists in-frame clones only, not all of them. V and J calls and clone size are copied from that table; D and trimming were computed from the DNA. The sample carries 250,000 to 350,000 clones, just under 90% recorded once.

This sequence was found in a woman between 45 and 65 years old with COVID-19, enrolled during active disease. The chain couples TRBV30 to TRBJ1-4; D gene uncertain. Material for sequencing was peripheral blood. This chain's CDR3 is CAWSVRRPTNEKLFF. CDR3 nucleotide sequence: TGTGCCTGGAGTGTACGCAGGCCTACTAATGAAAAACTGTTTTTT.